This TCR beta chain derives from a study of shared clonotypes between healthy human individuals. Study summary: CD4 naive and memory got three plates each, CD8 naive two, CD8 memory one. Overall study findings and caveats: The naive CD4 repertoires of a few donors were compared, and approximately 4.5% of clonotypes were shared.

Details on this clone: Its antigen remains unknown.

Assay: immunoSEQ multiplex PCR; the TCRdb copy retains only in-frame clones and omits some. The table has 740,000 or so clones, 55% to 85% seen once. Germline loops: CDR1 KGHSH, CDR2 LQKENI. The length of the CDR3 is 13 residues. V was trimmed by 2 bases and J by 2 bases, leaving 6 bases between them. The receptor comes from a woman in her 30s in good health. This rearrangement joins TRBV18 to TRBJ2-5; D unclear. The source material was memory CD4+ T cells sorted from blood. Subset described: CD45RA-negative fraction. CDR3 residues: CASSPMPQETQYF. As DNA, the CDR3 is TGTGCCAGCTCACCAATGCCTCAAGAGACCCAGTACTTC.